The TCR beta chain under discussion was sequenced for a study of glioma-infiltrating T cells. Germline loops: CDR1 SQVTM, CDR2 ANQGSEA. This CDR3 spans 15 amino acids. Comments on this clonotype: Its antigen remains unidentified. Compared with germline, one end of the junction differs, possibly owing to a read error.

The iRepertoire nested amplicon-rescue multiplex PCR amplified TCR alpha and beta CDR3s from RNA. Tissue mRNA or PBMC total RNA, about 85-400 ng, went into one-step reverse transcription and amplification. Using its own MiXCR run on the multiplex PCR reads, TCRdb lists one record per CDR3 protein. The table lists fewer than 110,000 distinct CDR3 sequences, around 28% of them singletons. Overall study findings and caveats: Very few CDR3 sequences were shared between tissue and blood. Non-neoplastic patients had below-expected tissue-blood divergence, while all gliomas exceeded expectation.

The receptor was derived from a human donor with low-grade glioma or glioblastoma, undergoing nonglioma brain surgery, or in good health (not recorded which). The V call is TRBV29-1, the J call TRBJ2-1; D is possibly TRBD2 (7 bases). Sample: glioma tissue, nonneoplastic brain tissue, or PBMCs (not recorded which). The CDR3 here is CSTSKGGVSYNEEFF. CDR3 coding DNA: TGCAGCACGTCCAAAGGGGGGGTCTCCTACAATGAGGAGTTCTTC.